The 32 T cell receptor beta chains below come from one sample, sequenced in a study of T-cell memory formation after mild COVID-19. TCRdb re-called the 5' RACE reads with MiXCR, one entry per CDR3 protein. The sample lists around 390,000 distinct CDR3 sequences; more than 15% were seen once. The specimen sequenced was PBMCs or a T cell subset sorted from them (not recorded which). Source of these receptors: a young man who had mild COVID-19 (a few samples of this study predate the infection). Cell type and time point are not known.

This clonotype was counted a few times. One junction end disagrees with the germline gene, perhaps due to a read error. The chain recombines TRBV4-1 with TRBJ2-7; no reliable D call. Germline V gene data show CDR1 as MGHRA and CDR2 as YSYEKL. The CDR3 is 13 residues long. The CDR3 bases are TGCGCCAGCAGTCAAGGCATGGGGTACGAGCAGTACTTC. As protein: CASSQGMGYEQYF.

The chain employs TRBV6-5 and TRBJ2-1; the D is unclear. CDR1 MNHEY and CDR2 SVGAGI come from the germline V gene. CDR3 length: 14 amino acids. The ends were cut back, 1 base at V and 1 base at J, with 5 bases in the middle. CDR3 bases: TGTGCCAGCAGTTACTTAGGGTCCTACAATGAGCAGTTCTTC. This sequence encodes CASSYLGSYNEQFF.

The chain joins TRBV20-1 to TRBJ2-2, with 8 positions matching TRBD2. Trimming at V came to 1 base and at J to 0 bases, leaving 7 bases not matched to a gene. This CDR3 region has 17 residues. Germline CDR1 reads DFQATT; CDR2 reads SNEGSKA (reference sequence). Written as DNA, the CDR3 is TGCAGTGCTAGAGTTTATGAAGCGGGGGCGAACACCGGGGAGCTGTTTTTT. Protein sequence: CSARVYEAGANTGELFF.

This clonotype was recorded a few times. V is TRBV7-6 and J is TRBJ2-5, with D unclear. V was cut by 5 bases and J by 5 bases, with 18 bases left in between. The CDR3 loop spans 15 amino acids. Germline lookup yields CDR1 SGHVS and CDR2 FNYEAQ. The CDR3 protein is CASSPYDTGRETQYF. The DNA of the CDR3 is TGTGCCAGCAGCCCATACGACACTGGTCGGGAGACCCAGTACTTC. The variable domain in full, completed from reference TRBV7-6 and TRBJ2-5, reads GAGVSQSPRYKVTKRGQDVALRCDPISGHVSLYWYRQALGQGPEFLTYFNYEAQQDKSGLPNDRFSAERPEGSISTLTIQRTEQRDSAMYRCASSPYDTGRETQYFGPGTRLLVL.

In this sample, this clonotype turned up a few times. The chain is built from TRBV7-9 and TRBJ1-1; D might be TRBD1 (6 bases). V lost 5 bases and J 2 bases, leaving 12 bases between the germline ends. The germline gives CDR1 SEHNR, CDR2 FQNEAQ (reference sequence). The length of the CDR3 is 14 residues. The CDR3 DNA reads as TGTGCCAGCAGCGGGACACTAAGAAACACTGAAGCTTTCTTT. This encodes CASSGTLRNTEAFF. The entire variable domain, with the rest obtained from reference TRBV7-9 and TRBJ1-1, is as follows: DTGVSQNPRHKITKRGQNVTFRCDPISEHNRLYWYRQTLGQGPEFLTYFQNEAQLEKSRLLSDRFSAERPKGSFSTLEIQRTEQGDSAMYLCASSGTLRNTEAFFGQGTRLTVV.

The chain combines TRBV12-5 with TRBJ2-1; D uncertain. Looked up from germline, CDR1 is LGHNT and CDR2 is FRNRAP. This CDR3 contains 15 residues. Trimming shortened V by 5 bases and J by 2 bases, and 13 bases separated the two germline ends. The CDR3 protein is CASGDYRVTYNEQFF. The DNA of the CDR3 is TGTGCTAGTGGTGATTACAGAGTCACCTACAATGAGCAGTTCTTC.

This clonotype has more than one count but fewer than ten. The chain employs TRBV6-5 and TRBJ2-3; possibly TRBD1 or TRBD2 for D (5 bases each). V lost 7 bases and J lost 8, with 10 bases in between. CDR1 MNHEY and CDR2 SVGAGI come from the germline V gene. This CDR3 spans 11 amino acids. Written as DNA, the CDR3 is TGTGCCAGCACCAAAGGGACTACGCAGTATTTT. Translated, it gives CASTKGTTQYF.

The rearrangement links TRBV4-3 to TRBJ1-2; D not resolved. CDR3 length: 15 residues. Germline values: CDR1 LGHNA, CDR2 YSLEER. Trimming took off 0 bases at V and 1 base at J, with 9 bases between the two ends. The DNA of the CDR3 is TGCGCCAGCAGCCAAGACGGGTCCCTTAACTATGGCTACACCTTC. Protein: CASSQDGSLNYGYTF.

This clonotype was detected ten times or more. The chain joins TRBV12-5 to TRBJ1-1; D remains unclear. Trimming shortened V by 3 bases and J by 1 base, and 3 bases separated the two germline ends. The CDR3 spans 12 residues. Germline CDR1 is LGHNT and CDR2 is FRNRAP. The CDR3 DNA is TGTGCTAGTGGTTTAGAGAACACTGAAGCTTTCTTT. This sequence encodes CASGLENTEAFF.

The V gene is TRBV7-2, the J gene TRBJ1-6, with unresolved D. Germline CDR1 and CDR2: SGHTA and FQGNSA. The V and J ends lost 5 bases and 5 bases respectively, with 7 bases between them. CDR3 length equals 13 residues. This chain's CDR3 is CASSRPHNSPLHF. The CDR3 DNA reads as TGTGCCAGCAGCCGGCCCCATAATTCACCCCTCCACTTT. Based on the CDR3 plus reference TRBV7-2 and TRBJ1-6, the full variable domain is GAGVSQSPSNKVTEKGKDVELRCDPISGHTALYWYRQSLGQGLEFLIYFQGNSAPDKSGLPSDRFSAERTGGSVSTLTIQRTQQEDSAVYLCASSRPHNSPLHFGNGTRLTVT.

The chain joins TRBV4-3 to TRBJ2-1; D is ambiguous. The V gene lost 0 bases and the J gene lost 7 bases, with 10 bases spanning the gap. Germline V CDR1 and CDR2: LGHNA, YSLEER. CDR3 length equals 14 residues. The CDR3 nucleotides are TGCGCCAGCAGCCAAGATATCTCGAGGAATGAGCAGTTCTTC. Protein sequence: CASSQDISRNEQFF.

The chain recombines TRBV3-1 with TRBJ1-1, with D hard to call. The germline V gene encodes CDR1 LGHDT and CDR2 YNNKEL (reference sequence). Trimming took 0 bases from V and 1 from J, leaving 9 bases between them. The CDR3 has 15 amino acids. Written as DNA, the CDR3 is TGTGCCAGCAGCCAAGAGCGGGTACGGAACACTGAAGCTTTCTTT. Translating gives CASSQERVRNTEAFF.

This clonotype was found a few times. V is TRBV6-2 or TRBV6-3 and J is TRBJ1-1; D is unclear. This CDR3 is 16 amino acids long. The V end lost 5 bases, the J end lost 1 base, and 17 bases lay between the germline ends. Germline V gene lookup returns CDR1 MNHEY and CDR2 SVGEGT. In DNA form, the CDR3 reads TGTGCCAGCAGTCCTTCCGTCGGCAGGACGAACACTGAAGCTTTCTTT. This gives the protein CASSPSVGRTNTEAFF.

The rearrangement uses TRBV6-5 and TRBJ2-7, with D possibly TRBD1 on 6 matching bases. Germline V gene lookup returns CDR1 MNHEY and CDR2 SVGAGI. The V gene lost 6 bases and the J gene lost 1 base, with 16 bases spanning the gap. The CDR3 sequence is 15 residues long. The CDR3: CASSRLRDRSYEQYV. DNA of the CDR3: TGTGCCAGCAGCCGCCTTAGAGACAGGTCCTACGAGCAGTACGTC.

The chain joins TRBV29-1 to TRBJ2-5; D ambiguous. Trimming removed 8 bases at V and 5 bases at J, with 9 bases between. The germline V gene has CDR1 SQVTM and CDR2 ANQGSEA. The CDR3 is 10 amino acids. The CDR3 DNA follows: TGCAGCCACGGTCGGGAGACCCAGTACTTC. Protein: CSHGRETQYF. The complete variable domain, with remaining parts taken from reference TRBV29-1 and TRBJ2-5, reads SAVISQKPSRDICQRGTSLTIQCQVDSQVTMMFWYRQQPGQSLTLIATANQGSEATYESGFVIDKFPISRPNLTFSTLTVSNMSPEDSSIYLCSHGRETQYFGPGTRLLVL.

The chain is built from TRBV20-1 and TRBJ2-3; no reliable D call. The CDR3 covers 13 residues. The V end was cut by 1 base, the J end by 2 bases, with 7 bases between. CDR1 and CDR2 (germline): DFQATT, SNEGSKA (reference sequence). The CDR3 DNA sequence: TGCAGTGCTAGAGTCCCGGACACAGATACGCAGTATTTT. Translation gives CSARVPDTDTQYF.

DNA of the CDR3: TGCAGTGCTAGAGATCCCAAGGCAGGGGGTAATTCACCCCTCCACTTT. It encodes CSARDPKAGGNSPLHF. The chain has TRBV20-1 and TRBJ1-6; 7 bases match TRBD1. V gave up 0 bases and J gave up 6 bases; unmatched junction bases: 8. The CDR3 spans 16 residues. Germline CDR1 DFQATT, CDR2 SNEGSKA (reference sequence).

This clonotype was counted only a few times. CDR3 nucleotide sequence: TGTGCCAGCAGCCTCCGGACCCAGGGAAATGAGCAGTTCTTC. Encoded protein: CASSLRTQGNEQFF. This chain links TRBV3-1 with TRBJ2-1, with a weak D call TRBD1 (5 bases). CDR1 is LGHDT and CDR2 is YNNKEL in the germline V gene (reference sequence). The V end was cut by 4 bases, the J end by 7 bases, with 14 bases between. The CDR3 runs 14 residues.

The rearrangement uses TRBV6-5 and TRBJ1-2; 8 bases are shared with TRBD1. CDR1 and CDR2 from the germline V gene are MNHEY and SVGAGI. This CDR3 is built from 15 residues. V trimming: 6 bases; J trimming: 8 bases; junction bases outside the gene matches: 14. DNA for the CDR3: TGTGCCAGCAGACCCCAGGGCCAGGGGGCGTGGGGCTACACCTTC. This codes for CASRPQGQGAWGYTF.

The chain uses TRBV4-1 and TRBJ1-4, with 7 bases fitting TRBD1. There are 15 residues in the CDR3. Germline CDR1 is MGHRA and CDR2 is YSYEKL. Unmatched junction bases numbered 7, after V lost 1 base and J lost 8 bases. The CDR3 sequence: CASSQVFRGGEKLFF. The DNA of the CDR3 is TGCGCCAGCAGCCAAGTGTTCAGGGGGGGGGAAAAACTGTTTTTT.

J is TRBJ2-2 and V is TRBV7-9, with 13 nucleotides matching TRBD2. Germline CDR1 SEHNR, CDR2 FQNEAQ (reference sequence). V was clipped by 8 bases and J by 3 bases; unmatched bases: 6. The CDR3 sequence is 16 residues long. Here the CDR3 DNA reads TGTGCCAGCGGGACTAGCGGGGTAAGGGACACCGGGGAGCTGTTTTTT. It is translated as CASGTSGVRDTGELFF.

This chain links TRBV15 with TRBJ2-5, with D possibly matching TRBD1 (5 bases). The germline V gene has CDR1 LNHNV and CDR2 YYDKDF (reference sequence). Between the trimmed V and J ends, which lost 0 bases and 7 bases, there was a span of 6 bases. The CDR3 contains 12 residues. This CDR3 reads CATSRDQGTQYF. The CDR3 coding sequence is TGTGCCACCAGCAGAGATCAGGGGACCCAGTACTTC.

This clonotype was seen only a few times. This chain links TRBV5-1 with TRBJ2-2; the D gene is possibly TRBD2 (5 bases). Trimming took off 4 bases at V and 6 bases at J, with 16 bases between the two ends. Germline V gene lookup returns CDR1 SGHRS and CDR2 YFSETQ. This CDR3 has 15 residues. CDR3 loop: CASSPGPGTAGELFF. The CDR3 nucleotides are TGCGCCAGCAGCCCCGGACCGGGAACCGCCGGGGAGCTGTTTTTT.

The V and J genes are TRBV25-1 and TRBJ2-3, with 11 bases that match TRBD2. Germline V lookup: CDR1 MGHDK, CDR2 SYGVNS. The V and J ends lost 1 base and 2 bases, in that order; junction bases with no gene match: 8. This CDR3 is 18 amino acids long. The DNA for the CDR3 is TGTGCCAGCAGTGAATTGGGGCTAGCGGGGGGCCACACAGATACGCAGTATTTT. This encodes CASSELGLAGGHTDTQYF.

The chain employs TRBV2 and TRBJ2-1; D is undetermined. V was trimmed by 7 bases and J by 8 bases, leaving 0 bases between them. Germline-derived CDR1 and CDR2 are SNHLY and FYNNEI. This CDR3 has 8 residues. CDR3 sequence reads: CASNEQFF. In nucleotides, the CDR3 is TGTGCCAGCAATGAGCAGTTCTTC. Complete variable domain (other parts from reference TRBV2 and TRBJ2-1): EPEVTQTPSHQVTQMGQEVILRCVPISNHLYFYWYRQILGQKVEFLVSFYNNEISEKSEIFDDQFSVERPDGSNFTLKIRSTKLEDSAMYFCASNEQFFGPGTRLTVL.

The chain couples TRBV12-3 or TRBV12-4 to TRBJ2-3, with 14 nucleotides matching TRBD2. The V gene end was trimmed by 6 bases and the J gene end by 2 bases; junction bases not matched to a gene: 25. The CDR3 extends over 23 amino acids. The CDR3 DNA reads as TGTGCCAGCAGCCATTGGACTAGCGGGGGGCTGACACCCCGCACCCCGAACACAGATACGCAGTATTTT. Residues: CASSHWTSGGLTPRTPNTDTQYF.

The chain recombines TRBV12-3 or TRBV12-4 with TRBJ1-1; D gene unclear. Deletions cut 3 bases from V and 0 bases from J, with 14 bases between. The CDR3 covers 16 residues. The chain's CDR3 is CASSFLPRDLNTEAFF. The CDR3 region has the DNA TGTGCCAGCAGTTTTTTACCGAGGGATCTGAACACTGAAGCTTTCTTT.

J is TRBJ2-4 and V is TRBV7-8; D is ambiguous. The CDR3 runs to 18 residues. Germline V CDR1 and CDR2: SGHVS, FQNEAQ. V was pared by 0 bases and J by 0 bases, with 15 bases between. The CDR3 nucleotides are TGTGCCAGCAGCTTAGCACCGGGTCCAGTTGGAGCCAAAAACATTCAGTACTTC. Translating it yields CASSLAPGPVGAKNIQYF.

This clonotype has a handful of counts. This chain links TRBV5-1 with TRBJ1-3; D not certain. Germline assignment: CDR1 SGHRS and CDR2 YFSETQ. This CDR3 is 17 amino acids long. Trimming removed 1 base at V and 2 bases at J, with 16 bases between. CDR3 loop: CASSLSEGGPAGNTIYF. CDR3 in DNA: TGCGCCAGCAGCTTGTCGGAGGGAGGACCGGCTGGAAACACCATATATTTT.

The chain links TRBV20-1 to TRBJ2-2, with D perhaps matching TRBD1 (6 bases). This CDR3 region has 14 residues. Per germline, CDR1 DFQATT and CDR2 SNEGSKA (reference sequence). The germline V and J ends were trimmed by 3 bases and 4 bases, with 12 bases remaining between them. CDR3 in DNA: TGCAGTGCTAGTAAACAGGGTGGCACCGGGGAGCTGTTTTTT. It codes for CSASKQGGTGELFF.

This clonotype has only a few counts. The chain is built from TRBV4-1 and TRBJ1-1; 9 nucleotides agree with TRBD1. This CDR3 is 14 amino acids long. The V and J ends lost 5 bases and 3 bases, in that order; junction bases with no gene match: 4. Germline CDR1 reads MGHRA; CDR2 reads YSYEKL. The CDR3 spells CASSDRGFYTEAFF. DNA for the CDR3: TGCGCCAGCAGCGACAGGGGGTTTTACACTGAAGCTTTCTTT.

This clonotype was counted between two and nine times. This chain uses TRBV6-5 with TRBJ1-2; D gene unclear. The V gene's germline CDR1 is MNHEY and CDR2 SVGAGI. The CDR3 contains 15 residues. V dropped 0 bases and J dropped 2 bases, with 10 bases sitting between them. CDR3 in amino acids: CASSYSTPENYGYTF. As DNA, the CDR3 is TGTGCCAGCAGTTACTCAACGCCGGAGAACTATGGCTACACCTTC.